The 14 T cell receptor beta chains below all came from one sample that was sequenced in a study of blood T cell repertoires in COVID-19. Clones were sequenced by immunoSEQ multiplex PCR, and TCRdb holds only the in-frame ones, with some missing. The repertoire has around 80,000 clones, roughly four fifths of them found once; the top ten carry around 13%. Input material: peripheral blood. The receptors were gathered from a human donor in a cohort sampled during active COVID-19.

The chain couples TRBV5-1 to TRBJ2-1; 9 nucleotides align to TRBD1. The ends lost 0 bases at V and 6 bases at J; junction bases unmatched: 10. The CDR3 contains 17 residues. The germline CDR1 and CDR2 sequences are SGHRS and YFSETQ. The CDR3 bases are TGCGCCAGCAGCTTGGGGGGCGGGACAGGGTGGACCAATGAGCAGTTCTTC. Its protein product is CASSLGGGTGWTNEQFF.

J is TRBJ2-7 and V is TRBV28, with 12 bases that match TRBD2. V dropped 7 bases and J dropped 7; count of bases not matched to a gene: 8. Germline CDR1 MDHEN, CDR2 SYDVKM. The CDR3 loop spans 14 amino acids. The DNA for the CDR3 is TGTGCCAGCACTTCTAGCGGGGGGGCCCGGGAGCAGTACTTC. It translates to CASTSSGGAREQYF.

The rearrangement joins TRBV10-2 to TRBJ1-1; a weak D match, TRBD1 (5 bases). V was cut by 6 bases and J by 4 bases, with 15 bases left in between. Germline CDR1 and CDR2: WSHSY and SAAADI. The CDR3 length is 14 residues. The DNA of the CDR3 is TGCGCCAGCAGACACGGGGGAGTGAGCACTGAAGCTTTCTTT. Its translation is CASRHGGVSTEAFF.

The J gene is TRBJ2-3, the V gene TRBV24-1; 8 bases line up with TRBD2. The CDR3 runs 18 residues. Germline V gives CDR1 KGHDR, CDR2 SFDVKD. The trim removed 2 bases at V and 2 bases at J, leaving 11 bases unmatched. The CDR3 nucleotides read TGTGCCACCAGTGATTCCCGACCCCATAGCGGGGTCACAGATACGCAGTATTTT. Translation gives CATSDSRPHSGVTDTQYF.

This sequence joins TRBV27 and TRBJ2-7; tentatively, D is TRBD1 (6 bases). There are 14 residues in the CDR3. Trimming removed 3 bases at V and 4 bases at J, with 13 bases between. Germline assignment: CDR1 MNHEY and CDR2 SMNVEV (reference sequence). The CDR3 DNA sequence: TGTGCCAGCAGTTTTACCCGGGACACATACGAGCAGTACTTC. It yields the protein CASSFTRDTYEQYF.

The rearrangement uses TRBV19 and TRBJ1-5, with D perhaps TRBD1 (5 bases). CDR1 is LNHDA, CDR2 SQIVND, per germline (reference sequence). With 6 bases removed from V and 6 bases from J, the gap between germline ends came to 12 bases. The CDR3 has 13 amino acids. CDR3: CASRKTGRQPQHF. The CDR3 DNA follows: TGTGCCAGTAGAAAAACAGGACGTCAGCCCCAGCATTTT.

The CDR3 is CASRSPLGENIQYF. CDR3 coding DNA: TGTGCCAGCAGGTCTCCTCTCGGGGAAAACATTCAGTACTTC. This sequence joins TRBV5-5 and TRBJ2-4; tentatively, D is TRBD2 (5 bases). Trimming pared 5 bases from V and 5 bases from J, leaving 14 bases between. This CDR3 contains 14 residues. CDR1 SGHKS and CDR2 YYEKEE come from the germline V gene (reference sequence).

CDR3 DNA: TGTGCCAGCAGCTTAGCTCAGGGGCAGGGGATGAACACTGAAGCTTTCTTT. It translates to CASSLAQGQGMNTEAFF. V usage is TRBV7-6 and J usage is TRBJ1-1, with D tentatively TRBD1 (6 bases). The germline V gene has CDR1 SGHVS and CDR2 FNYEAQ. The CDR3 contains 17 residues. Deletions cut 0 bases from V and 0 bases from J, with 14 bases between.

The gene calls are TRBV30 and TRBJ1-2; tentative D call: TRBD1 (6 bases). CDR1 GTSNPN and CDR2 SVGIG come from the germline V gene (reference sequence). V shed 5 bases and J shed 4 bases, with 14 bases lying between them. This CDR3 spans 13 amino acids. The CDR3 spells CAWALQGAYGYTF. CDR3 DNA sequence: TGTGCCTGGGCCCTACAGGGTGCCTATGGCTACACCTTC. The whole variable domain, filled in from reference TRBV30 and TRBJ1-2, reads SQTIHQWPATLVQPVGSPLSLECTVEGTSNPNLYWYRQAAGRGLQLLFYSVGIGQISSEVPQNLSASRPQDRQFILSSKKLLLSDSGFYLCAWALQGAYGYTFGSGTRLTVV.

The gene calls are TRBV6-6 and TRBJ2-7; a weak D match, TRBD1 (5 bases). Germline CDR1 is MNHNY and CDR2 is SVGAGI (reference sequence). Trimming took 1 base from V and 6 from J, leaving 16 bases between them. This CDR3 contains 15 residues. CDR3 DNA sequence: TGTGCCAGCAGTTACTTCAAGGCGGCAGGGTTCGAGCAGTACTTC. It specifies CASSYFKAAGFEQYF.

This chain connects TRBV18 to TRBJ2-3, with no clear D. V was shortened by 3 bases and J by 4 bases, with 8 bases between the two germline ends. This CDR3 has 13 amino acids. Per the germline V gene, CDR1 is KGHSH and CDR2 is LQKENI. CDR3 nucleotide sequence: TGTGCCAGCTCACCCCCCGGGTCAGATACGCAGTATTTT. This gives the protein CASSPPGSDTQYF.

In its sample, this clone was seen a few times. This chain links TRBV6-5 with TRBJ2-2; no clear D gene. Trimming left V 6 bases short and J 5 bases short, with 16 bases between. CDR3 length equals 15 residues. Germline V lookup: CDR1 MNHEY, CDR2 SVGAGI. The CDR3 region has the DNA TGTGCCAGCAGCCCCCAACCCGACATGACCGGGGAGCTGTTTTTT. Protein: CASSPQPDMTGELFF.

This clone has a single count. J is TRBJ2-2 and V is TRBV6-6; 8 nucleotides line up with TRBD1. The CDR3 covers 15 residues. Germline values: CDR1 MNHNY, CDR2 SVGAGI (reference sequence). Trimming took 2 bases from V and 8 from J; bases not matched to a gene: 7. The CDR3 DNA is TGTGCCAGCAGTTACGATACAGGGGGAAGGGGGGAGCTGTTTTTT. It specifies CASSYDTGGRGELFF.

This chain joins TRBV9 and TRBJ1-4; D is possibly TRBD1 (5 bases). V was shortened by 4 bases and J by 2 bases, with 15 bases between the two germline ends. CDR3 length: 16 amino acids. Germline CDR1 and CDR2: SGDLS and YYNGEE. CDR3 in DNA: TGTGCCAGCAGCCCAGGGAACAGTGTGACTAATGAAAAACTGTTTTTT. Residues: CASSPGNSVTNEKLFF.